The 19 T cell receptor beta chains reported below all come from one sample, sequenced in a study of Graves' ophthalmopathy and Graves' hyperthyroidism. Beta-chain TCR CDR3 regions were amplified from RNA transcripts. Amplification began with first-round RT-PCR using HTBI primers, then second-round multiplex PCR was performed. TCRdb recomputed calls from the multiplex PCR reads with MiXCR, one row per CDR3 protein. The sample contains roughly 500,000 distinct CDR3 sequences, approximately 15% of which appear only once. What was sequenced was blood. The origin of the receptors is a woman younger than 45 with Graves' ophthalmopathy.

This clonotype appeared a few times. The CDR3 DNA reads as TGTGCCAGCAGTTACTTCCGGACAGAGAACACCGGGGAGCTGTTTTTT. It is translated as CASSYFRTENTGELFF. The chain is built from TRBV6-5 and TRBJ2-2, with D possibly matching TRBD1 (6 bases). The CDR3 length is 16 residues. V lost 1 base, J lost 1 base, and 10 bases lay in between. Germline CDR1 is MNHEY and CDR2 is SVGAGI.

This clonotype was recorded many times. The chain carries TRBV10-3 and TRBJ2-2; the D gene is possibly TRBD2 (6 bases). This CDR3 is 16 amino acids long. The V end lost 0 bases, the J end lost 2 bases, and 10 bases lay between the germline ends. CDR1 is ENHRY, CDR2 SYGVKD, per germline. The DNA for the CDR3 is TGTGCCATCAGTGAGTCCCAGCGGGTTAACACCGGGGAGCTGTTTTTT. Translating gives CAISESQRVNTGELFF.

This clonotype was detected ten times or more. The chain uses TRBV6-2 or TRBV6-3 and TRBJ2-7, with TRBD2 identical over 8 bases. CDR3 length: 16 residues. In germline, CDR1 is MNHEY, CDR2 SVGEGT. J was trimmed by 4 bases and V by 0 bases; bases with no gene match: 8. The CDR3 DNA sequence: TGTGCCAGCAGTTACTCGACGGTTAGCGGGGCTTACGAGCAGTACTTC. It is translated as CASSYSTVSGAYEQYF.

This clonotype showed up many times. The chain has TRBV12-3 or TRBV12-4 and TRBJ2-7; possibly TRBD2 for D (5 bases). The CDR3 loop spans 13 amino acids. V lost 5 bases to trimming and J lost 6 bases, with 14 bases between them. This chain's CDR3 is CASSTRSRGEQYF. The CDR3 nucleotides read TGTGCCAGCAGTACTAGGTCCCGCGGCGAGCAGTACTTC.

On this clonotype: A single base separates this from a much larger clone, so it may be a read error. This sequence joins TRBV3-1 and TRBJ1-1; D not resolved. The CDR3 consists of 14 residues. Germline CDR1 LGHDT, CDR2 YNNKEL (reference sequence). Trimming shortened V by 0 bases and J by 6 bases, and 11 bases separated the two germline ends. The DNA of the CDR3 is TGTGCCAGCAGCCAAGATCAATCCTGGGCTGAAGCTTTCTTT. Its protein is CASSQDQSWAEAFF. Looking up the rest from reference TRBV3-1 and TRBJ1-1 gives the full variable domain: DTAVSQTPKYLVTQMGNDKSIKCEQNLGHDTMYWYKQDSKKFLKIMFSYNNKELIINETVPNRFSPKSPDKAHLNLHINSLELGDSAVYFCASSQDQSWAEAFFGQGTRLTVV.

This clonotype was detected ten times or more. This sequence joins TRBV2 and TRBJ1-1; D may be TRBD1 (5 bases). The V and J ends lost 6 bases and 4 bases respectively, with 18 bases between them. This CDR3 contains 15 residues. Germline CDR1 and CDR2: SNHLY and FYNNEI. The CDR3 is CASRGPRGESTEAFF. The DNA for the CDR3 is TGTGCCAGCAGGGGACCTCGGGGCGAGAGCACTGAAGCTTTCTTT.

This clonotype was recorded many times. The chain links TRBV6-5 to TRBJ2-2, with 9 bases aligning to TRBD2. J gave up 3 bases and V 2 bases, and 1 base lay outside the gene matches. The CDR3 runs to 15 residues. Per the germline V gene, CDR1 is MNHEY and CDR2 is SVGAGI. CDR3 region: CASSYRTSDTGELFF. CDR3 nucleotides: TGTGCCAGCAGTTACCGGACTAGCGACACCGGGGAGCTGTTTTTT.

This clonotype was recorded many times. The chain is built from TRBV6-5 and TRBJ1-1; tentatively, D is TRBD1 (6 bases). V was cut by 2 bases and J by 1 base, with 17 bases left in between. This CDR3 spans 17 amino acids. Germline V CDR1 and CDR2: MNHEY, SVGAGI. CDR3 in amino acids: CASSYGSRTAKNTEAFF. In DNA, the CDR3 is TGTGCCAGCAGTTACGGAAGCCGGACAGCCAAGAACACTGAAGCTTTCTTT.

This clonotype was counted many times. The chain recombines TRBV11-2 with TRBJ1-1; D is uncertain. V was cut by 2 bases and J by 7 bases, with 14 bases left in between. This CDR3 is 14 amino acids long. The germline gives CDR1 SGHAT, CDR2 FQNNGV. Here the CDR3 reads CASSLFGMRSEAFF. The CDR3 coding sequence is TGTGCCAGCAGCTTATTTGGAATGCGAAGTGAAGCTTTCTTT.

This clonotype was observed at least ten times. This chain uses TRBV6-5 with TRBJ2-7; 10 bases agree with TRBD2. Germline loops: CDR1 MNHEY, CDR2 SVGAGI. The CDR3 sequence is 14 residues long. The V gene end was trimmed by 8 bases and the J gene end by 2 bases; junction bases not matched to a gene: 6. DNA of the CDR3: TGTGCCAGCGCGGCGAGCGGGAGGGCCTACGAGCAGTACTTC. Protein product: CASAASGRAYEQYF.

This clonotype was seen at least ten times. V and J are TRBV29-1 and TRBJ2-7; no reliable D call. CDR3 length: 13 amino acids. Germline lookup yields CDR1 SQVTM and CDR2 ANQGSEA. The ends were cut back, 4 bases at V and 3 bases at J, with 13 bases in the middle. CDR3 region: CSVVRLGYYEQYF. The CDR3 nucleotides are TGCAGCGTTGTCCGGCTGGGGTACTACGAGCAGTACTTC.

This clonotype was seen repeatedly, ten times or more. The genes are TRBV28 and TRBJ2-2; D is perhaps TRBD1 or TRBD2 (5 bases each). CDR1 and CDR2 (germline): MDHEN, SYDVKM. The CDR3 has 15 residues. The V gene lost 5 bases and the J gene lost 5 bases, with 15 bases spanning the gap. Here the CDR3 reads CASSAQGTGTGELFF. DNA for the CDR3: TGTGCCAGCAGTGCCCAAGGGACGGGTACCGGGGAGCTGTTTTTT.

This clonotype was seen many times. The chain recombines TRBV12-3 or TRBV12-4 with TRBJ1-1; D is possibly TRBD1 (6 bases). With 8 bases removed from V and 0 bases from J, the gap between germline ends came to 19 bases. This CDR3 is built from 16 residues. The CDR3 coding sequence is TGTGCCAGCTCTCAGGGGCCCGGCAGAATGAACACTGAAGCTTTCTTT. Translation gives CASSQGPGRMNTEAFF.

This clonotype was detected many times. The chain combines TRBV14 with TRBJ1-1; no reliable D call. Germline V gives CDR1 SGHDN, CDR2 FVKESK. Between the trimmed V and J ends, which lost 0 bases and 6 bases, there was a span of 17 bases. This CDR3 has 16 amino acids. CDR3 DNA: TGTGCCAGCAGCCAAGATTCCGGCCACCTCCTGGCTGAAGCTTTCTTT. Translating it yields CASSQDSGHLLAEAFF.

This clonotype was found a few times. The chain is built from TRBV20-1 and TRBJ2-4; weak D call: TRBD1 (6 bases). The J call may not be correct, given that the DNA end is closer to TRBJ2-1. CDR1 and CDR2 (germline): DFQATT, SNEGSKA (reference sequence). This CDR3 is 12 amino acids long. The CDR3 DNA reads as TGCAGTGCATGGGGGCTAGTCAACGAGCAGTTCTTC. Translated: CSAWGLVNEQFF.

This clonotype was counted at least ten times. CDR3 in DNA: TGTGCCAGCAGTTACTCAGTCCTCCAGGGGACCCCAAACTATGGCTACACCTTC. Translating gives CASSYSVLQGTPNYGYTF. The chain has TRBV6-2 or TRBV6-3 and TRBJ1-2; possible D gene TRBD1, 6 bases. V lost 0 bases and J lost 2, with 19 bases in between. The length of the CDR3 is 18 residues. Germline-derived CDR1 and CDR2 are MNHEY and SVGEGT.

This clonotype was recorded at least ten times. This chain connects TRBV10-3 to TRBJ1-5, with 8 bases aligning to TRBD1. The CDR3 has 14 amino acids. Per the germline V gene, CDR1 is ENHRY and CDR2 is SYGVKD. The ends lost 4 bases at V and 6 bases at J; junction bases unmatched: 5. The CDR3 DNA reads as TGTGCCATCAGTGGGACAGGGCTTGGTCAGCCCCAGCATTTT. Protein sequence: CAISGTGLGQPQHF.

The chain employs TRBV29-1 and TRBJ1-5; D unresolved. The CDR3 is 12 amino acids. Germline CDR1 SQVTM, CDR2 ANQGSEA. With 6 bases removed from V and 2 bases from J, the gap between germline ends came to 8 bases. This chain's CDR3 is CSVRAGNQPQHF. The CDR3 nucleotides read TGCAGCGTCCGGGCTGGCAATCAGCCCCAGCATTTT.

This clonotype was observed at least ten times. The rearrangement joins TRBV12-3 or TRBV12-4 to TRBJ1-6; the D is unclear. Deletions cut 3 bases from V and 5 bases from J, with 8 bases between. The CDR3 loop spans 14 amino acids. CDR3 in amino acids: CASSLADNNSPLHF. CDR3 coding DNA: TGTGCCAGCAGTTTGGCAGATAATAATTCACCCCTCCACTTT.